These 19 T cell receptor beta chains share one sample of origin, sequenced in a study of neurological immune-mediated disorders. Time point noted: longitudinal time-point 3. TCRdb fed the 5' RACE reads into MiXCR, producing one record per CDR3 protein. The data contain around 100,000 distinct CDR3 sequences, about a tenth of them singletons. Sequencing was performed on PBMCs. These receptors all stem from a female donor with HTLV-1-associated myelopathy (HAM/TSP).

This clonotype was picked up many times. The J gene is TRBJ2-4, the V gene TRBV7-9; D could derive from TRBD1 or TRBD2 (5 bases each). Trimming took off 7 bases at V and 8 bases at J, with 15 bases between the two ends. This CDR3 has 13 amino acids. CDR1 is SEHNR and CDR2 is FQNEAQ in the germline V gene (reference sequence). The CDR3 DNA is TGTGCCAGCATGGGGGAGCAGGTCGACATTCAGTACTTC. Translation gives CASMGEQVDIQYF.

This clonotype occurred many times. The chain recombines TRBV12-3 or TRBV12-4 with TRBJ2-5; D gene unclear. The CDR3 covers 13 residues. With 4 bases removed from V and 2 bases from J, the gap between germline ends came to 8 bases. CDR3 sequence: CASSSDGQETQYF. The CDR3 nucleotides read TGTGCCAGCAGTTCAGACGGGCAAGAGACCCAGTACTTC.

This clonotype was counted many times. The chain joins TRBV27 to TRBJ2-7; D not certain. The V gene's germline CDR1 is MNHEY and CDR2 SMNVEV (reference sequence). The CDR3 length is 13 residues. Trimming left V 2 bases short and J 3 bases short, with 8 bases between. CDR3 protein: CASSLGPIYEQYF. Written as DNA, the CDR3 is TGTGCCAGCAGTTTAGGGCCCATCTACGAGCAGTACTTC.

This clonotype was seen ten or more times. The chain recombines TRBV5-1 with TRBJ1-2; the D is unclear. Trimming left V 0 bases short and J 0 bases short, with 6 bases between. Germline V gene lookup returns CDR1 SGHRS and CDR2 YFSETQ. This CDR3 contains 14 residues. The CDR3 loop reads CASSLERANYGYTF. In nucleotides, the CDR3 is TGCGCCAGCAGCTTGGAACGGGCTAACTATGGCTACACCTTC. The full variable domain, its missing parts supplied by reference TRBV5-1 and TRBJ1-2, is KAGVTQTPRYLIKTRGQQVTLSCSPISGHRSVSWYQQTPGQGLQFLFEYFSETQRNKGNFPGRFSGRQFSNSRSEMNVSTLELGDSALYLCASSLERANYGYTFGSGTRLTVV.

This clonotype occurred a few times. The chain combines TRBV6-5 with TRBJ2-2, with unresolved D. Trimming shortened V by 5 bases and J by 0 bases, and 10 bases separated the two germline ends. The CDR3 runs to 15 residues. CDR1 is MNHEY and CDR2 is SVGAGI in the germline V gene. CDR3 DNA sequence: TGTGCCAGCAGTACCGATCCCGCGAACACCGGGGAGCTGTTTTTT. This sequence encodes CASSTDPANTGELFF.

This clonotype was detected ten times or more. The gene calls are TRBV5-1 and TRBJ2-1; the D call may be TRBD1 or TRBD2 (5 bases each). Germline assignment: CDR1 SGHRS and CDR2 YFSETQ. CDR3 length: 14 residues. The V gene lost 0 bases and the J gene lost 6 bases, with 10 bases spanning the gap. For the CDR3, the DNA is TGCGCCAGCAGCTTGGAAGGGACGGGCAATGAGCAGTTCTTC. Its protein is CASSLEGTGNEQFF. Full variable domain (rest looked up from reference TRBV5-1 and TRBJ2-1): KAGVTQTPRYLIKTRGQQVTLSCSPISGHRSVSWYQQTPGQGLQFLFEYFSETQRNKGNFPGRFSGRQFSNSRSEMNVSTLELGDSALYLCASSLEGTGNEQFFGPGTRLTVL.

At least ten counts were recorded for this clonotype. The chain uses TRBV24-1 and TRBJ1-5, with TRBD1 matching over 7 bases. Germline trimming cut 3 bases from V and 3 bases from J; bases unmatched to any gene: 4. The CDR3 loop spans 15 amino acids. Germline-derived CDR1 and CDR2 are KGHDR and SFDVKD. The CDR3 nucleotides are TGTGCCACCAGTGATCCGGGACAGAACAATCAGCCCCAGCATTTT. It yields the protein CATSDPGQNNQPQHF.

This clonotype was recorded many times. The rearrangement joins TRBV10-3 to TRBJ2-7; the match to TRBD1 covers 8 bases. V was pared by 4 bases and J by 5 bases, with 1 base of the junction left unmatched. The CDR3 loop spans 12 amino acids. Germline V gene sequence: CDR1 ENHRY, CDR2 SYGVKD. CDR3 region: CAISGTGHEQYF. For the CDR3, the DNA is TGTGCCATCAGTGGGACAGGGCACGAGCAGTACTTC.

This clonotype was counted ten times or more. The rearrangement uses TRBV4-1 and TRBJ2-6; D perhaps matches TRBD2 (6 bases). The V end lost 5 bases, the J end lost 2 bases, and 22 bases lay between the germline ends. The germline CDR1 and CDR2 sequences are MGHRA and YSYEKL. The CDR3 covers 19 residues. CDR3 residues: CASSLQGMGLGAGANVLTF. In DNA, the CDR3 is TGCGCCAGCAGCTTACAAGGGATGGGACTGGGGGCTGGGGCCAACGTCCTGACTTTC.

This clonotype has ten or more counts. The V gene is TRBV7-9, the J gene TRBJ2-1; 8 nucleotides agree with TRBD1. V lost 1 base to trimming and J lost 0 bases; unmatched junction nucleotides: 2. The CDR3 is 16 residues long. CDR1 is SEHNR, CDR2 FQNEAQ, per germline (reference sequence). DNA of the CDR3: TGTGCCAGCAGCTTAGGGACAGGGAGCTCCTACAATGAGCAGTTCTTC. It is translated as CASSLGTGSSYNEQFF.

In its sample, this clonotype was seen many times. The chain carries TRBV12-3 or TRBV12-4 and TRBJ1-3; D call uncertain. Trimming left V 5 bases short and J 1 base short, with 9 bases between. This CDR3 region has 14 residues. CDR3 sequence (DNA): TGTGCCAGCAGTCCTGGGTCGTCTGGAAACACCATATATTTT. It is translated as CASSPGSSGNTIYF.

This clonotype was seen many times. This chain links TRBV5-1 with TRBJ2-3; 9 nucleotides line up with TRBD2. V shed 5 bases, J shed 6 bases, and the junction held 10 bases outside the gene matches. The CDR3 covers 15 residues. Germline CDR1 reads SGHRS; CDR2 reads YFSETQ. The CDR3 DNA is TGCGCCAGCAGAAATCTAGCGGGGCCTTTTGATACGCAGTATTTT. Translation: CASRNLAGPFDTQYF.

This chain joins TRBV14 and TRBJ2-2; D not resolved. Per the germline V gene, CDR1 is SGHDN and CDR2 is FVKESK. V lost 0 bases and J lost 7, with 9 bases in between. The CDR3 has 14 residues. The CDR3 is CASSQEIRNGELFF. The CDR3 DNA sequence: TGTGCCAGCAGCCAAGAAATTCGGAACGGGGAGCTGTTTTTT.

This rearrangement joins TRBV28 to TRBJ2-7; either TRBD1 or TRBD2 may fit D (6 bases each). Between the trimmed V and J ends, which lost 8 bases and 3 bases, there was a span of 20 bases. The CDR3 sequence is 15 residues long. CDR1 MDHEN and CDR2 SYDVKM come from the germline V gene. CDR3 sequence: CASCPPGAGVYEQYF. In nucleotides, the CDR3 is TGTGCCAGCTGTCCTCCGGGGGCTGGCGTCTACGAGCAGTACTTC.

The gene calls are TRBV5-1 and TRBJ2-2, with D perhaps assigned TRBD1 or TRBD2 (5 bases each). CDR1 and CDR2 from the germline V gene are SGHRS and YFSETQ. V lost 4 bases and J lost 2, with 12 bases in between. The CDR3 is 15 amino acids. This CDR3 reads CASSGDGRNTGELFF. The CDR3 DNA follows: TGCGCCAGCAGCGGGGACGGGCGAAACACCGGGGAGCTGTTTTTT. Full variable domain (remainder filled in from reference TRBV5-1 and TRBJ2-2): KAGVTQTPRYLIKTRGQQVTLSCSPISGHRSVSWYQQTPGQGLQFLFEYFSETQRNKGNFPGRFSGRQFSNSRSEMNVSTLELGDSALYLCASSGDGRNTGELFFGEGSRLTVL.

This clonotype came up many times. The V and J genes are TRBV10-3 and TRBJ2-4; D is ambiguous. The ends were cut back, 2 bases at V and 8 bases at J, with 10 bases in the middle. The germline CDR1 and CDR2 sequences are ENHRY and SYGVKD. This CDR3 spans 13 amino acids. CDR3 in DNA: TGTGCCATCAGTGAGGGTTTGCGGTACATTCAGTACTTC. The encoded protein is CAISEGLRYIQYF.

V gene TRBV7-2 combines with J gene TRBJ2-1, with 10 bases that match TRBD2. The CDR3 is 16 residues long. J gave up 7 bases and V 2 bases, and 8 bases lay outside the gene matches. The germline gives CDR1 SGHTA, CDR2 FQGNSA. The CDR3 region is CASSLTLAGGYNEQFF. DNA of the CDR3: TGTGCCAGCAGCTTAACCTTAGCGGGGGGTTATAATGAGCAGTTCTTC. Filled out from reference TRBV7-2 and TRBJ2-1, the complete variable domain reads GAGVSQSPSNKVTEKGKDVELRCDPISGHTALYWYRQSLGQGLEFLIYFQGNSAPDKSGLPSDRFSAERTGGSVSTLTIQRTQQEDSAVYLCASSLTLAGGYNEQFFGPGTRLTVL.

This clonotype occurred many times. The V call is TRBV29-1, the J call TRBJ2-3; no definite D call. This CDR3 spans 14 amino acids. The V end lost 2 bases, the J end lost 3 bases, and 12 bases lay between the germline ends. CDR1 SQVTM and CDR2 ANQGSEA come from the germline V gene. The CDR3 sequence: CSVEKGERTDTQYF. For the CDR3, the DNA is TGCAGCGTTGAAAAGGGTGAACGAACAGATACGCAGTATTTT.

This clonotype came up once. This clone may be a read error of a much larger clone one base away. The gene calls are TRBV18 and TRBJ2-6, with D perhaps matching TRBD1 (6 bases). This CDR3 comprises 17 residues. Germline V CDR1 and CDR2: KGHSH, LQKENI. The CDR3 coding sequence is TGTGCCAGCTCATACGGGACACGAATCTCTTGGGCCAACGTCCTGACTTTC. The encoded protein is CASSYGTRISWANVLTF.